This TCR beta chain came from a study of CD8 T cells in Susac syndrome. The study's findings and limits: It was acknowledged in the study that its TCR sequencing and HLA analysis involved a relatively small number of individuals.

The germline V gene has CDR1 SGHAT and CDR2 FQNNGV. Trimming cost V 5 bases and J 2 bases, with 11 bases left between them. CDR3 length: 14 amino acids. There are a few counts of this clonotype. As yet, its antigen is unknown. Relapsing-remitting disease, either stable or active, was present in the multiple sclerosis controls, who were treatment-naive patients. An input of about 0.5 to 1 ug of RNA was subjected to reverse transcription using random hexamers. Via MiXCR, TCRdb re-called the immunoSEQ multiplex PCR reads, giving one row per CDR3 protein. In the table there are 230,000 or so distinct CDR3 sequences, around 96% of which are singletons.

The rearrangement uses TRBV11-2 and TRBJ2-3; a weak D match, TRBD1 (6 bases). The sequenced material came from CD4+ T cells from PBMCs. This TCR was recovered from a human donor with multiple sclerosis. CDR3 nucleotides: TGTGCCAGCAGCCCACAGGGCCCCACAGATACGCAGTATTTT. Its protein is CASSPQGPTDTQYF.